A selection of T cell receptor beta chains follows, all from one sample in a study of blood T cell repertoires in COVID-19. Clones were read by immunoSEQ multiplex PCR, and TCRdb kept only the in-frame ones, dropping some. The sample records around 300,000 clones, 70% to 90% being singletons. The sequencing sample was made of PBMCs or T cells enriched from blood (not recorded which). The source of these receptors is a middle-aged woman who had recovered from COVID-19. The CDR3 runs from the conserved cysteine through the conserved F or W. A D gene is named only where the DNA matches it firmly. Clone size is shown for a subset of rows, as once, few, many or a class of expanded clone.

size	D	V	J	DNA	CDR3
NA	NA	TRBV28	TRBJ1-2	TGTGCCAGCAGTTTGTCGGGTATTGGCTACACCTTC	CASSLSGIGYTF
NA	NA	TRBV3-1/TRBV3-2	TRBJ2-1	TGTGCCAGCAGCCCTACAGACAGATCTTACAATGAGCAGTTCTTC	CASSPTDRSYNEQFF
many	TRBD2	TRBV5-6	TRBJ2-7	TGTGCCAGCAGCTCGGGGGGGTCCTACGAGCAGTACTTC	CASSSGGSYEQYF
NA	NA	TRBV19	TRBJ1-6	TGTGCCAGTAAGAGGGGGAACTCACCCCTCCACTTT	CASKRGNSPLHF
NA	TRBD2	TRBV6-2/TRBV6-3	TRBJ2-7	TGTGCCAGCAGTCCCGGGACTACCTCCTACGAGCAGTACTTC	CASSPGTTSYEQYF
NA	NA	TRBV28	TRBJ1-2	TGTGCCAGCGGAAGTTTCGGGAAAGACTTC	CASGSFGKDF
NA	NA	TRBV10-1	TRBJ2-1	TGCGCCAGCAGTGACGTCCGGGAGCCCAACAATGAGCAGTTCTTC	CASSDVREPNNEQFF
NA	TRBD1	TRBV5-1	TRBJ2-5	TGCGCCAGCGCCCCGACAGGGGGATGGCAAGAGACCCAGTACTTC	CASAPTGGWQETQYF
NA	TRBD1	TRBV7-9	TRBJ1-4	TGTGCCAGCAGCTCGGGACAGGTCGTGGAAAAACTGTTTTTT	CASSSGQVVEKLFF
NA	NA	TRBV28	TRBJ1-2	TGTGCCAGCAGTTTGGGCCACTATGGCTACACCTTC	CASSLGHYGYTF
NA	TRBD2	TRBV28	TRBJ2-6	TGTGCCAGCAGACCTCCTAGCGGGTATAGCTCTGGGGCCAACGTCCTGACTTTC	CASRPPSGYSSGANVLTF
NA	TRBD2	TRBV9	TRBJ2-1	TGTGCCAGCAGCGCCCCCATAGCGGGAGCGGACAATGAGCAGTTCTTC	CASSAPIAGADNEQFF
few	TRBD1	TRBV24-1	TRBJ2-7	TGTGCCACCAGTGACCCCCGGGACAGAACCTACGAGCAGTACTTC	CATSDPRDRTYEQYF
NA	TRBD1	TRBV6-6	TRBJ2-5	TGTGCCAGCCAAAGTAGGGGGCGACAAGAGACCCAGTACTTC	CASQSRGRQETQYF
NA	TRBD1	TRBV11-2	TRBJ1-4	TGTGCCAGCAGCTTTCCGGGACAGCTTGAAAAACTGTTTTTT	CASSFPGQLEKLFF
NA	TRBD2	TRBV24-1	TRBJ2-7	TGTGCCACCAGTGATGGGATAGCGGGAGTCTCTGAGCAGTACTTC	CATSDGIAGVSEQYF
NA	NA	TRBV6-5	TRBJ1-6	TGTGCCAGCAGTTCCACCGGGTCGCATAATTCACCCCTCCACTTT	CASSSTGSHNSPLHF
NA	NA	TRBV5-4	TRBJ1-2	TGTGCCAGCAGCTTGGGGCAGGCCGGCGGCTACACCTTC	CASSLGQAGGYTF
NA	NA	TRBV21-1	TRBJ2-1	TGTGCCAGCAGCGAGCGGGAGGCGCACCACAGAATCTACAATGAGCAGTTCTTC	CASSEREAHHRIYNEQFF
NA	TRBD2	TRBV5-1	TRBJ2-1	TGCGCCAGCAGCTTGGCGGCTCTAGCGGGTTACAATGAGCAGTTCTTC	CASSLAALAGYNEQFF
NA	NA	TRBV9	TRBJ1-2	TGTGCCAGCAGCGTAGGGCAGCGCGCCTCCTATGGCTACACCTTC	CASSVGQRASYGYTF
once	NA	TRBV10-1	TRBJ1-4	TGCGCCAGCAGGGGGGGGAACGAAAAACTGTTTTTT	CASRGGNEKLFF
NA	TRBD1	TRBV4-1	TRBJ2-7	TGCGCCAGCAGCCAAGATCCAGGGGGTACCTACGAGCAGTACTTC	CASSQDPGGTYEQYF
NA	TRBD1	TRBV27	TRBJ1-4	TGTGCCAGCACTAACAGGGGAGCTAATGAAAAACTGTTTTTT	CASTNRGANEKLFF
NA	NA	TRBV4-1	TRBJ2-6	TGCGCCAGCAGCCAGAGAGCCCCTATCTCTGGGGCCAACGTCCTGACTTTC	CASSQRAPISGANVLTF
NA	NA	TRBV2	TRBJ2-7	TGTGCCAGCAGTCTCTTTAGGGGCTCCTACGAGCAGTACTTC	CASSLFRGSYEQYF
NA	TRBD2	TRBV7-2	TRBJ2-7	TGTGCCAGCAGCTTAGCGGGACTAGCGGGAGCTGGGGAGCAGTACTTC	CASSLAGLAGAGEQYF
NA	NA	TRBV14	TRBJ2-3	TGTGCCAGCAGCCAAGTTGGCTTGCAAGATACGCAGTATTTT	CASSQVGLQDTQYF
NA	TRBD1	TRBV24-1	TRBJ1-5	TGTGCCACCAGTGACCCTGGGACAGATAGCAATCAGCCCCAGCATTTT	CATSDPGTDSNQPQHF
NA	NA	TRBV2	TRBJ2-7	TGTGCCAGCAGCCTTCGGGTGGAGCAGTACTTC	CASSLRVEQYF
once	NA	TRBV19	TRBJ1-1	TGTGCCAGTAGTATAGATGAGGGGGGGATGAACACTGAAGCTTTCTTT	CASSIDEGGMNTEAFF
NA	NA	TRBV2	TRBJ1-5	TGTGCCAGTCTAGGACAGCCAGGGCAGCCCCAGCATTTT	CASLGQPGQPQHF
NA	TRBD2	TRBV5-6	TRBJ2-1	TGTGCCAGCAGCCCGGGACTAGCGCCAAATGAGCAGTTCTTC	CASSPGLAPNEQFF
once	NA	TRBV23-1	TRBJ1-1	TGCGCCAGCAGTCAATCGAGAGGGACTGGGAGGAACACTGAAGCTTTCTTT	CASSQSRGTGRNTEAFF
NA	TRBD2	TRBV7-2	TRBJ2-1	TGTGCCAGCAGCTTAGCTCTCGGTCGGGCTAGCGGGAGGGTCAGTAATGAGCAGTTCTTC	CASSLALGRASGRVSNEQFF
NA	TRBD2	TRBV19	TRBJ2-3	TGTGCCAGTAGTAGCTTCGGGACTAGCGGCACAGATACGCAGTATTTT	CASSSFGTSGTDTQYF
NA	TRBD1	TRBV5-1	TRBJ1-3	TGCGCCAGCAGCGCGGACAGGAGGTACACCATATATTTT	CASSADRRYTIYF
once	TRBD1	TRBV19	TRBJ2-4	TGTGCCAGTAGTTCCCCAGGGGGCAAAAACATTCAGTACTTC	CASSSPGGKNIQYF
NA	TRBD1	TRBV28	TRBJ1-2	TGTGCCAGCAACCAAGGGGGACAGGGCGGGGGCTACACCTTC	CASNQGGQGGGYTF
NA	NA	TRBV28	TRBJ1-1	TGTGCCAGCAGCGAAGGGGCCGACACTGAAGCTTTCTTT	CASSEGADTEAFF
NA	NA	TRBV5-1	TRBJ2-1	TGCGCCAGCAGCTTGGCAGCGCCTCATCAGTTGGAGCAGTTCTTC	CASSLAAPHQLEQFF
NA	TRBD1	TRBV5-1	TRBJ2-7	TGCGCCAGCAGTAGGGACAGCTACGAGCAGTACTTC	CASSRDSYEQYF
NA	NA	TRBV2	TRBJ1-2	TGTGCCGAAGGGACAACCCTTAACTATGGCTACACCTTC	CAEGTTLNYGYTF
NA	TRBD1	TRBV7-8	TRBJ2-7	TGTGCCAGCAGCCCGCGACAGGGACCCTACGAGCAGTACTTC	CASSPRQGPYEQYF
NA	NA	TRBV11-2	TRBJ2-5	TGTGCCAGCAGCTTAGATCAGCTTATCACGGGGGAGACCCAGTACTTC	CASSLDQLITGETQYF
NA	TRBD1	TRBV7-2	TRBJ1-1	TGTGCCAGCAGCTTAGCGCAGGGGGCCGTGAACACTGAAGCTTTCTTT	CASSLAQGAVNTEAFF
NA	NA	TRBV15	TRBJ1-3	TGTGCCACTCGGCGGGGGGGAGGAAACACCATATATTTT	CATRRGGGNTIYF
NA	NA	TRBV7-2	TRBJ1-6	TGTGCCAGCAGCTTAGTGGGACATCAGAATTCACCCCTCCACTTT	CASSLVGHQNSPLHF
NA	NA	TRBV28	TRBJ2-7	TGTGCCAGCAGTCCGCATACAGGGTGGGAGCAGTACTTC	CASSPHTGWEQYF